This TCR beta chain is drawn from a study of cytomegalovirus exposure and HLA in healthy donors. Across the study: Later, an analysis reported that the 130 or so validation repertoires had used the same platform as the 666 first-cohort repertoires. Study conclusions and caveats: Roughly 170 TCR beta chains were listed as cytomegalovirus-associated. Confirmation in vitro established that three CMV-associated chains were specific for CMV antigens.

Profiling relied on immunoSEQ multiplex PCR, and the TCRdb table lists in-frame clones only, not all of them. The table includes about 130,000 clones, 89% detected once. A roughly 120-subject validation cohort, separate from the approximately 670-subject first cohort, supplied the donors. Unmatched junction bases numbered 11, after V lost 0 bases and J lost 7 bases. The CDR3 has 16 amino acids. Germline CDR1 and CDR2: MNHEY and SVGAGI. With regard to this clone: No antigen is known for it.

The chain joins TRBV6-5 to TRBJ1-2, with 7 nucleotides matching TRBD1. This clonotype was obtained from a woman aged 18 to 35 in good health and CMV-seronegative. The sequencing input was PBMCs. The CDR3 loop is CASSYSLSGTERGYTF. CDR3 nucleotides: TGTGCCAGCAGTTACTCCTTATCAGGGACAGAACGTGGCTACACCTTC.